The next 25 T cell receptor beta chains were all read from a single sample in a study of shared clonotypes between healthy human individuals. Libraries were prepared by immunoSEQ multiplex PCR; TCRdb keeps only in-frame clonotypes and omits some of them. The sample has about 1,800,000 clones; about 95% are singletons. Only CD45RO-negative cells positively selected for CCR7 counted as naive CD8 cells, so terminally differentiated effector memory CD45RA+ cells were excluded. Sequencing used naive CD8+ T cells sorted from blood. The source is a man younger than 35 in good health.

The chain is built from TRBV6-5 and TRBJ2-3; 9 bases map to TRBD1. Looked up from germline, CDR1 is MNHEY and CDR2 is SVGAGI. The length of the CDR3 is 16 residues. The V gene end was trimmed by 0 bases and the J gene end by 5 bases; junction bases not matched to a gene: 6. Written as DNA, the CDR3 is TGTGCCAGCAGTTACTCACAGGGGGCGTCAGAAGATACGCAGTATTTT. Protein product: CASSYSQGASEDTQYF.

J is TRBJ2-7 and V is TRBV25-1, with D possibly matching TRBD1 (5 bases). The CDR3 spans 14 residues. V lost 4 bases and J 0 bases, leaving 10 bases between the germline ends. Germline loops: CDR1 MGHDK, CDR2 SYGVNS. The CDR3 region has the DNA TGTGCCAGCAGTGTCTACAGGAGCTCCTACGAGCAGTACTTC. Its protein is CASSVYRSSYEQYF.

The chain couples TRBV7-9 to TRBJ2-5; D is perhaps TRBD1 (5 bases). The CDR3 totals 15 residues. Trimming took off 5 bases at V and 5 bases at J, with 18 bases between the two ends. Per germline, CDR1 SEHNR and CDR2 FQNEAQ (reference sequence). The CDR3 here is CASSPRTSGMETQYF. CDR3 nucleotides: TGTGCCAGCAGCCCCCGGACCTCAGGGATGGAGACCCAGTACTTC.

This clone is a singleton in its sample. The chain is built from TRBV29-1 and TRBJ1-2; 7 nucleotides line up with TRBD1. Germline assignment: CDR1 SQVTM and CDR2 ANQGSEA. The CDR3 totals 17 residues. The V and J ends lost 8 bases and 4 bases, in that order; junction bases with no gene match: 22. CDR3 DNA sequence: TGCAGCACGGAGGTTGGGGACAGAACCAGCGGGGCCTATGGCTACACCTTC. Translated: CSTEVGDRTSGAYGYTF. Full variable domain (missing parts from reference TRBV29-1 and TRBJ1-2): SAVISQKPSRDICQRGTSLTIQCQVDSQVTMMFWYRQQPGQSLTLIATANQGSEATYESGFVIDKFPISRPNLTFSTLTVSNMSPEDSSIYLCSTEVGDRTSGAYGYTFGSGTRLTVV.

The rearrangement uses TRBV7-9 and TRBJ2-3, with 10 positions matching TRBD2. The CDR3 totals 15 residues. With 5 bases clipped from V and 2 bases from J, the junction kept 4 bases outside the gene matches. The germline gives CDR1 SEHNR, CDR2 FQNEAQ (reference sequence). The CDR3 loop reads CASSLTSGLTDTQYF. The DNA of the CDR3 is TGTGCCAGCAGCCTGACTAGCGGGCTCACAGATACGCAGTATTTT.

V is TRBV10-2 and J is TRBJ2-2; D call uncertain. Germline lookup yields CDR1 WSHSY and CDR2 SAAADI. V dropped 11 bases and J dropped 2 bases, with 12 bases sitting between them. The CDR3 has 13 amino acids. CDR3: CAVDAANTGELFF. DNA of the CDR3: TGCGCCGTCGACGCAGCAAACACCGGGGAGCTGTTTTTT.

V usage is TRBV6-5 and J usage is TRBJ2-5; the D is unclear. The last part of the DNA fits TRBJ2-7 better; the J call may be wrong. CDR3 length equals 11 residues. Germline V gives CDR1 MNHEY, CDR2 SVGAGI. The CDR3 bases are TGTGCCAGCAGTTGGGGCTACGAGCAGTACTTC. It encodes CASSWGYEQYF.

The genes are TRBV5-1 and TRBJ1-4, with 7 bases lining up with TRBD1. Germline CDR1 is SGHRS and CDR2 is YFSETQ. This CDR3 region has 20 residues. V shed 3 bases, J shed 3 bases, and the junction held 20 bases outside the gene matches. CDR3 sequence: CASSWLPQGRPGLANEKLFF. The CDR3 coding sequence is TGCGCCAGCAGCTGGCTGCCACAGGGGAGGCCTGGCCTGGCTAATGAAAAACTGTTTTTT.

The genes are TRBV5-6 and TRBJ1-2, with 7 bases that match TRBD1. The CDR3 sequence is 14 residues long. V lost 3 bases and J lost 1; bases outside the gene matches: 3. Germline V gene sequence: CDR1 SGHDT, CDR2 YYEEEE. The CDR3 DNA sequence: TGTGCCAGCAGCTGGGACAGTTTTAACTATGGCTACACCTTC. This translates into CASSWDSFNYGYTF.

The V gene is TRBV4-3, the J gene TRBJ1-6; no reliable D call. CDR3 size: 17 residues. Germline loops: CDR1 LGHNA, CDR2 YSLEER. V was cut by 1 base and J by 8 bases, with 18 bases left in between. In nucleotides, the CDR3 is TGCGCCAGCAGCCAAGCAATAGTAATCAGTGCGGATTCACCCCTCCACTTT. This translates into CASSQAIVISADSPLHF.

This clone appeared a single time. The V and J genes are TRBV6-5 and TRBJ2-1; 8 bases agree with TRBD1. This CDR3 has 13 amino acids. Germline values: CDR1 MNHEY, CDR2 SVGAGI. The CDR3 here is CATGQGAYNEQFF. In nucleotides, the CDR3 is TGTGCTACCGGACAGGGTGCCTACAATGAGCAGTTCTTC.

The chain links TRBV5-1 to TRBJ2-7; D unresolved. Per the germline V gene, CDR1 is SGHRS and CDR2 is YFSETQ. This CDR3 contains 13 residues. With 1 base removed from V and 0 bases from J, the gap between germline ends came to 5 bases. This CDR3 is CASSLKGSYEQYF. DNA of the CDR3: TGCGCCAGCAGCTTGAAGGGCTCCTACGAGCAGTACTTC.

As regards this clone: The sample has other DNA sequences that encode this CDR3 too. The V call is TRBV5-4, the J call TRBJ2-7, with 11 bases aligning to TRBD2. CDR1 is SGHNT and CDR2 is YYREEE in the germline V gene (reference sequence). V shed 2 bases, J shed 3 bases, and the junction held 4 bases outside the gene matches. The CDR3 extends over 15 amino acids. This chain's CDR3 is CASSFGLAGGYEQYF. CDR3 nucleotides: TGTGCCAGCAGCTTTGGACTAGCGGGTGGCTACGAGCAGTACTTC.

The rearrangement links TRBV4-3 to TRBJ2-7; no definite D call. Germline loops: CDR1 LGHNA, CDR2 YSLEER. V lost 1 base, J lost 0 bases, and 10 bases lay in between. CDR3 length equals 15 residues. In DNA form, the CDR3 reads TGCGCCAGCAGCCAAGTAGACTCCCCCTCCTACGAGCAGTACTTC. Translation gives CASSQVDSPSYEQYF.

This chain links TRBV7-9 with TRBJ1-1, with 8 bases identical to TRBD1. The CDR3 loop spans 13 amino acids. Germline assignment: CDR1 SEHNR and CDR2 FQNEAQ (reference sequence). The J segment lost 8 bases and the V segment lost 1 base, leaving 3 bases of the junction unmatched. CDR3 sequence reads: CASSLGQGWEAFF. The CDR3 DNA reads TGTGCCAGCAGCTTAGGACAGGGGTGGGAAGCTTTCTTT.

This rearrangement joins TRBV6-4 to TRBJ1-4; 9 bases line up with TRBD1. Germline V gene data show CDR1 as MRHNA and CDR2 as SNTAGT. The CDR3 covers 16 residues. J was trimmed by 2 bases and V by 4 bases; bases with no gene match: 5. The CDR3 sequence: CASSGNRGRTNEKLFF. For the CDR3, the DNA is TGTGCCAGCAGTGGGAACAGGGGGCGGACTAATGAAAAACTGTTTTTT.

The CDR3 reads CASSLVDAGTGVFEAFF. The CDR3, as DNA: TGTGCCAGCAGCTTAGTAGATGCCGGGACAGGGGTATTTGAAGCTTTCTTT. The J gene is TRBJ1-1, the V gene TRBV7-8; 10 bases line up with TRBD1. The CDR3 is 17 residues long. Germline trimming cut 1 base from V and 7 bases from J; bases unmatched to any gene: 12. CDR1 is SGHVS, CDR2 FQNEAQ, per germline. The whole variable domain, remainder taken from reference TRBV7-8 and TRBJ1-1, is GAGVSQSPRYKVAKRGQDVALRCDPISGHVSLFWYQQALGQGPEFLTYFQNEAQLDKSGLPSDRFFAERPEGSVSTLKIQRTQQEDSAVYLCASSLVDAGTGVFEAFFGQGTRLTVV.

This rearrangement joins TRBV27 to TRBJ2-7; D may be TRBD2 (6 bases). The CDR3 is 14 residues long. The V gene lost 5 bases and the J gene lost 3 bases, with 14 bases spanning the gap. Germline V gene lookup returns CDR1 MNHEY and CDR2 SMNVEV (reference sequence). CDR3 sequence reads: CASSPGGKLYEQYF. CDR3 nucleotide sequence: TGTGCCAGCAGTCCCGGAGGGAAACTCTACGAGCAGTACTTC.

The chain uses TRBV4-3 and TRBJ1-2; unclear D gene. The CDR3 has 15 amino acids. V lost 3 bases and J lost 8, with 19 bases in between. CDR1 LGHNA and CDR2 YSLEER come from the germline V gene. This CDR3 reads CASSHLGMGREGYTF. The CDR3 DNA follows: TGCGCCAGCAGCCACCTGGGTATGGGCCGGGAGGGCTACACCTTC.

This rearrangement joins TRBV4-1 to TRBJ2-7; possibly TRBD2 for D (6 bases). In germline, CDR1 is MGHRA, CDR2 YSYEKL. The CDR3 has 15 amino acids. Trimming took 0 bases from V and 3 from J, leaving 12 bases between them. DNA of the CDR3: TGCGCCAGCAGCCAAGAGGGCGGGATATACTACGAGCAGTACTTC. Its translation is CASSQEGGIYYEQYF.

The chain joins TRBV5-5 to TRBJ2-7, with 8 bases that match TRBD2. The CDR3 totals 13 residues. Trimming took 1 base from V and 6 from J; bases not matched to a gene: 3. CDR1 and CDR2 from the germline V gene are SGHKS and YYEKEE (reference sequence). The CDR3 region is CASSLIREGEQYF. CDR3 DNA sequence: TGTGCCAGCAGCTTGATTCGGGAGGGCGAGCAGTACTTC.

This rearrangement joins TRBV11-2 to TRBJ1-3; D remains unclear. The germline V gene has CDR1 SGHAT and CDR2 FQNNGV. V was clipped by 1 base and J by 0 bases, with 10 bases between them. The CDR3 spans 16 residues. The CDR3 region is CASSLGYYVSGNTIYF. CDR3 bases: TGTGCCAGCAGCTTAGGATACTACGTCTCTGGAAACACCATATATTTT. Full variable domain (missing parts from reference TRBV11-2 and TRBJ1-3): EAGVAQSPRYKIIEKRQSVAFWCNPISGHATLYWYQQILGQGPKLLIQFQNNGVVDDSQLPKDRFSAERLKGVDSTLKIQPAKLEDSAVYLCASSLGYYVSGNTIYFGEGSWLTVV.

About this clone: This CDR3 is also generated by other DNA sequences in the sample. The chain is built from TRBV7-9 and TRBJ2-1; D not resolved. CDR3 size: 12 residues. Germline V gives CDR1 SEHNR, CDR2 FQNEAQ (reference sequence). The V gene lost 1 base and the J gene lost 4 bases, with 2 bases spanning the gap. The CDR3 nucleotides read TGTGCCAGCAGCTTAGTATACAATGAGCAGTTCTTC. Encoded protein: CASSLVYNEQFF.

This chain joins TRBV28 and TRBJ1-5; D perhaps matches TRBD1 (5 bases). Germline V lookup: CDR1 MDHEN, CDR2 SYDVKM. This CDR3 spans 14 amino acids. Between the trimmed V and J ends, which lost 5 bases and 6 bases, there was a span of 14 bases. The CDR3 DNA is TGTGCCAGCAGTGGGGCTCGTCCTCCTCAGCCCCAGCATTTT. Protein sequence: CASSGARPPQPQHF.

This clone was observed a single time. This chain links TRBV6-5 with TRBJ2-5; possibly TRBD2 for D (5 bases). V lost 7 bases, J lost 5 bases, and 17 bases lay in between. Germline V CDR1 and CDR2: MNHEY, SVGAGI. The CDR3 runs to 14 residues. The CDR3 spells CASNPGFEWETQYF. In DNA, the CDR3 is TGTGCCAGCAATCCGGGATTTGAATGGGAGACCCAGTACTTC.